This T cell receptor beta chain was recorded in a study of shared clonotypes between healthy human individuals. About the research overall: Per donor, CD8 memory used one plate, CD8 naive used two, CD4 memory used three and CD4 naive used three. Study observations and caveats: A handful of donors showed sharing of 4.5% to 6% of naive CD4 clonotypes. Despite large depth, rarefaction showed incomplete sorted-subset sequencing.

To note about this clone: The target antigen is unknown.

Donors were healthy HIV-negative adults without recently reported acute infections or vaccinations. Per the germline V gene, CDR1 is SGHRS and CDR2 is YFSETQ. The V gene end was trimmed by 4 bases and the J gene end by 0 bases; junction bases not matched to a gene: 13. The CDR3 sequence is 18 residues long. Some clones are missing from TCRdb's copy, which holds only in-frame ones; the method was immunoSEQ multiplex PCR. The sample yields 1.6 million or so clones, approximately 98.5% seen once. J is TRBJ2-3 and V is TRBV5-1, with 8 bases lining up with TRBD1. The specimen was naive CD4+ T cells sorted from blood. Subset meaning: CD45RA+ positively selected. The TCR sequence derives from a man aged 25 to 40 in good health. CDR3 protein: CASSTIPSGTGSTDTQYF. Written as DNA, the CDR3 is TGCGCCAGCAGCACAATTCCGTCCGGGACAGGCAGCACAGATACGCAGTATTTT.